The clone carrying this T cell receptor (beta chain) was detected only once. Its antigen is undetermined. The sample comes from a study of cytomegalovirus exposure and HLA in healthy donors. 60 Vbeta and 13 Jbeta primers were used in PCR. Sequencing used immunoSEQ multiplex PCR; TCRdb keeps in-frame clones, though not all of them. The sample records some 150,000 clones, 70% to 90% being singletons. Points from the study as a whole: Segments of the TCR beta V type were, in most cases, productive about 87% or about 30% of the time in an earlier analysis.

The CDR3 contains 14 residues. The V end was cut by 0 bases, the J end by 7 bases, with 13 bases between. Looked up from germline, CDR1 is KGHSH and CDR2 is LQKENI. This sequence was found in a man aged 40-49 years in good health and CMV-seronegative. The sequencing sample was made of PBMCs. The chain employs TRBV18 and TRBJ2-7; D gene ambiguous. In DNA, the CDR3 is TGTGCCAGCTCACCACCTATCAGATCCTGGGAGCAGTACTTC. As protein: CASSPPIRSWEQYF.